A single sample is the source of the 27 T cell receptor beta chains below, sequenced in a study of OX40 agonist ivuxolimab in advanced cancers. Produced via immunoSEQ multiplex PCR; TCRdb's table is partial and in-frame only. The sample includes more than 80,000 clones, roughly 89% seen only once; the top ten take under 2%. The sequenced sample was CD4+ or CD8+ T cells sorted from blood, obtained in a trial of the OX40 agonist ivuxolimab. Receptors originate from an adult with an advanced solid tumor such as melanoma, head and neck, liver or kidney cancer.

The chain joins TRBV18 to TRBJ1-3; 8 bases fit TRBD1. V trimming: 6 bases; J trimming: 3 bases; junction bases outside the gene matches: 7. The germline V gene encodes CDR1 KGHSH and CDR2 LQKENI. The CDR3 has 15 residues. CDR3 coding DNA: TGTGCCAGCTCCCTCGACAGGGGAGGTGGAAACACCATATATTTT. Translated: CASSLDRGGGNTIYF.

This sequence joins TRBV18 and TRBJ2-5, with TRBD2 matching over 10 bases. The J segment lost 1 base and the V segment lost 0 bases, leaving 2 bases of the junction unmatched. The CDR3 spans 16 residues. CDR1 and CDR2 from the germline V gene are KGHSH and LQKENI. CDR3 sequence (DNA): TGTGCCAGCTCACCACCACTAGCGGGATCCCAAGAGACCCAGTACTTC. It codes for CASSPPLAGSQETQYF.

The chain couples TRBV30 to TRBJ2-7, with 10 bases lining up with TRBD1. The CDR3 has 14 amino acids. CDR1 and CDR2 (germline): GTSNPN, SVGIG (reference sequence). V lost 2 bases to trimming and J lost 3 bases; unmatched junction nucleotides: 4. CDR3 residues: CAWSPRTGGYEQYF. The CDR3 DNA sequence: TGTGCCTGGAGTCCCCGGACAGGGGGCTACGAGCAGTACTTC. The full variable domain, its missing parts supplied by reference TRBV30 and TRBJ2-7, is SQTIHQWPATLVQPVGSPLSLECTVEGTSNPNLYWYRQAAGRGLQLLFYSVGIGQISSEVPQNLSASRPQDRQFILSSKKLLLSDSGFYLCAWSPRTGGYEQYFGPGTRLTVT.

The genes are TRBV7-2 and TRBJ2-1; 11 positions match TRBD2. This CDR3 is built from 18 residues. V gave up 5 bases and J gave up 10 bases; unmatched junction bases: 19. Looked up from germline, CDR1 is SGHTA and CDR2 is FQGNSA. The CDR3, as DNA: TGTGCCAGCAGCGCCCTGACTAGCGGGGTCCAAGGGGCGAGCGAGCAGTTCTTC. It encodes CASSALTSGVQGASEQFF.

This chain uses TRBV15 with TRBJ1-5; unclear D gene. Trimming removed 1 base at V and 7 bases at J, with 14 bases between. CDR1 is LNHNV and CDR2 is YYDKDF in the germline V gene (reference sequence). There are 15 residues in the CDR3. The CDR3 loop is CATSRAGSQVQPQHF. The CDR3 DNA sequence: TGTGCCACCAGCAGAGCGGGCTCTCAAGTCCAGCCCCAGCATTTT.

The chain has TRBV29-1 and TRBJ1-1; D remains unclear. Trimming removed 0 bases from V and 0 bases from J, with 8 bases in between. Germline CDR1 is SQVTM and CDR2 is ANQGSEA. This CDR3 contains 14 residues. DNA of the CDR3: TGCAGCGTTGAAGAGTTTGGGTTGAACACTGAAGCTTTCTTT. This codes for CSVEEFGLNTEAFF. The variable domain in full, completed from reference TRBV29-1 and TRBJ1-1, reads SAVISQKPSRDICQRGTSLTIQCQVDSQVTMMFWYRQQPGQSLTLIATANQGSEATYESGFVIDKFPISRPNLTFSTLTVSNMSPEDSSIYLCSVEEFGLNTEAFFGQGTRLTVV.

The rearrangement joins TRBV5-1 to TRBJ2-1, with 13 bases aligning to TRBD2. CDR1 and CDR2 (germline): SGHRS, YFSETQ. The CDR3 runs to 16 residues. The ends lost 3 bases at V and 8 bases at J; junction bases unmatched: 8. CDR3 bases: TGCGCCAGCAGCTCGAAAGGGACTAGCGGGATTGATGAGCAGTTCTTC. It yields the protein CASSSKGTSGIDEQFF.

The chain recombines TRBV30 with TRBJ1-6; no firm D call. Looked up from germline, CDR1 is GTSNPN and CDR2 is SVGIG (reference sequence). V lost 6 bases and J 3 bases, leaving 12 bases between the germline ends. The CDR3 sequence is 14 residues long. CDR3 DNA sequence: TGTGCCTGCCAGGAGTTGTTCTATAATTCACCCCTCCACTTT. This encodes CACQELFYNSPLHF.

The rearrangement links TRBV6-5 to TRBJ2-7, with 9 bases identical to TRBD2. Germline V CDR1 and CDR2: MNHEY, SVGAGI. The CDR3 totals 15 residues. Unmatched junction bases numbered 6, after V lost 1 base and J lost 5 bases. CDR3 in amino acids: CASSYFSGRSNEQYF. The CDR3 nucleotides read TGTGCCAGCAGTTACTTTAGCGGGAGATCAAACGAGCAGTACTTC.

As to this clone: Other DNA sequences within the sample encode an identical CDR3. As DNA, the CDR3 is TGCGCCAGCAGTGAGAGTGTGACCCTTGAGCAGTACTTC. Its translation: CASSESVTLEQYF. J is TRBJ2-7 and V is TRBV10-2; no clear D gene. The CDR3 sequence is 13 residues long. Trimming stripped 2 bases from V and 7 bases from J, with 12 bases between. From germline, CDR1 is WSHSY and CDR2 SAAADI.

The CDR3 spells CASRSDRGANEKLFF. CDR3 bases: TGTGCCAGCAGATCAGACAGGGGTGCCAATGAAAAACTGTTTTTT. The chain links TRBV28 to TRBJ1-4; 8 bases align to TRBD1. Germline V gives CDR1 MDHEN, CDR2 SYDVKM. V gave up 6 bases and J gave up 5 bases; unmatched junction bases: 8. CDR3 size: 15 residues.

CDR3 loop: CAWSGGGGTGELFF. CDR3 nucleotide sequence: TGTGCCTGGAGTGGGGGAGGGGGCACCGGGGAGCTGTTTTTT. V usage is TRBV30 and J usage is TRBJ2-2, with D perhaps TRBD2 (7 bases). Germline V gene sequence: CDR1 GTSNPN, CDR2 SVGIG (reference sequence). The CDR3 is made up of 14 amino acids. Trimming removed 1 base from V and 4 bases from J, with 10 bases in between.

J is TRBJ2-2 and V is TRBV29-1, with TRBD2 identical over 13 bases. V trimming: 4 bases; J trimming: 4 bases; junction bases outside the gene matches: 6. The CDR3 runs 16 residues. Germline values: CDR1 SQVTM, CDR2 ANQGSEA. The CDR3 protein is CSVGTSGSGVTGELFF. The CDR3 DNA is TGCAGCGTTGGGACTAGCGGGAGCGGGGTCACCGGGGAGCTGTTTTTT.

This clone was seen only a few times. This chain joins TRBV28 and TRBJ1-5; D is uncertain. Germline V gene sequence: CDR1 MDHEN, CDR2 SYDVKM. V lost 4 bases and J 9 bases, leaving 7 bases between the germline ends. The CDR3 spans 11 residues. CDR3 bases: TGTGCCAGCAGTTCGTTTACGCCCCAGCATTTT. It encodes CASSSFTPQHF.

V gene TRBV27 combines with J gene TRBJ2-7; either TRBD1 or TRBD2 may fit D (5 bases each). Germline V gene lookup returns CDR1 MNHEY and CDR2 SMNVEV (reference sequence). The CDR3 totals 13 residues. Trimming shortened V by 5 bases and J by 4 bases, and 12 bases separated the two germline ends. The CDR3 DNA follows: TGTGCCAGCAGTGACTATCAGGGTTACGAGCAGTACTTC. Translating it yields CASSDYQGYEQYF.

V usage is TRBV7-2 and J usage is TRBJ2-6; D uncertain. The CDR3 consists of 14 residues. V lost 4 bases and J 1 base, leaving 5 bases between the germline ends. In germline, CDR1 is SGHTA, CDR2 FQGNSA. CDR3 sequence (DNA): TGTGCCAGCAGCTGGAAGTCTGGGGCCAACGTCCTGACTTTC. Residues: CASSWKSGANVLTF.

This rearrangement joins TRBV28 to TRBJ2-3; TRBD1 might be the D (6 bases). Germline V gives CDR1 MDHEN, CDR2 SYDVKM. This CDR3 is built from 16 residues. V shed 7 bases and J shed 2 bases, with 19 bases lying between them. The CDR3 loop is CASIPLVRGNTDTQYF. CDR3 in DNA: TGTGCCAGCATTCCCTTAGTGAGGGGGAACACAGATACGCAGTATTTT.

Details on this clone: Other DNA variants within this sample encode the same CDR3. The chain carries TRBV27 and TRBJ2-3; 7 bases fit TRBD1. CDR3 length equals 14 residues. CDR1 is MNHEY and CDR2 is SMNVEV in the germline V gene (reference sequence). V gave up 4 bases and J gave up 1 base; unmatched junction bases: 2. Here the CDR3 DNA reads TGTGCCAGCAGTTCCGGACAGGGCACAGATACGCAGTATTTT. Protein sequence: CASSSGQGTDTQYF.

The sample holds a few counts of this clone. V is TRBV7-8 and J is TRBJ2-5, with D possibly matching TRBD1 (6 bases). The CDR3 runs 14 residues. Germline V gene lookup returns CDR1 SGHVS and CDR2 FQNEAQ. Trimming cost V 3 bases and J 3 bases, with 11 bases left between them. CDR3 sequence: CASSFSYREETQYF. The CDR3 DNA reads TGTGCCAGCAGCTTTAGTTACAGGGAAGAGACCCAGTACTTC.

This clone was recorded once. The chain recombines TRBV7-9 with TRBJ2-5; tentative D call: TRBD2 (5 bases). The CDR3 spans 12 residues. The V and J ends lost 3 bases and 4 bases respectively, with 6 bases between them. In germline, CDR1 is SEHNR, CDR2 FQNEAQ (reference sequence). The CDR3 loop reads CASSFAGETQYF. CDR3 coding DNA: TGTGCCAGCAGCTTTGCGGGAGAGACCCAGTACTTC. The variable domain in full, completed from reference TRBV7-9 and TRBJ2-5, reads DTGVSQNPRHKITKRGQNVTFRCDPISEHNRLYWYRQTLGQGPEFLTYFQNEAQLEKSRLLSDRFSAERPKGSFSTLEIQRTEQGDSAMYLCASSFAGETQYFGPGTRLLVL.

The chain is built from TRBV5-1 and TRBJ2-5, with D uncertain. V was clipped by 0 bases and J by 0 bases, with 12 bases between them. Looked up from germline, CDR1 is SGHRS and CDR2 is YFSETQ. The CDR3 spans 16 residues. CDR3 region: CASSLGVGLYQETQYF. The CDR3, as DNA: TGCGCCAGCAGCTTGGGGGTTGGGCTGTACCAAGAGACCCAGTACTTC.

The J gene is TRBJ2-7, the V gene TRBV4-1; 9 bases line up with TRBD1. The CDR3 extends over 15 amino acids. Looked up from germline, CDR1 is MGHRA and CDR2 is YSYEKL. V dropped 5 bases and J dropped 4; count of bases not matched to a gene: 9. The CDR3 protein is CASSNDPGTGYEQYF. Here the CDR3 DNA reads TGCGCCAGCAGCAACGATCCCGGGACAGGGTACGAGCAGTACTTC.

The rearrangement links TRBV10-2 to TRBJ1-4, with 7 bases that match TRBD1. V gave up 3 bases and J gave up 11 bases; unmatched junction bases: 12. This CDR3 comprises 15 residues. Per germline, CDR1 WSHSY and CDR2 SAAADI. CDR3 loop: CASSDPTIPGQKLFF. The CDR3 DNA sequence: TGCGCCAGCAGTGACCCTACTATCCCGGGACAGAAACTGTTTTTT.

This rearrangement joins TRBV6-1 to TRBJ2-7; 9 bases match TRBD2. The germline V gene encodes CDR1 MNHNS and CDR2 SASEGT. V was clipped by 8 bases and J by 1 base; unmatched bases: 3. CDR3 length equals 13 residues. CDR3 sequence: CASVSGRSYEQYF. The DNA of the CDR3 is TGTGCCAGCGTTAGCGGGAGATCCTACGAGCAGTACTTC.

The rearrangement links TRBV28 to TRBJ1-3, with a possible D match to TRBD1 (6 bases). CDR1 MDHEN and CDR2 SYDVKM come from the germline V gene. This CDR3 is 13 amino acids long. Trimming cost V 6 bases and J 4 bases, with 10 bases left between them. The CDR3 sequence: CASSSGTGNTIYF. The CDR3 DNA follows: TGTGCCAGCAGCTCAGGGACAGGAAACACCATATATTTT.

The chain has TRBV5-1 and TRBJ2-5; D is ambiguous. The V gene lost 0 bases and the J gene lost 5 bases, with 14 bases spanning the gap. The CDR3 loop spans 15 amino acids. CDR1 and CDR2 (germline): SGHRS, YFSETQ. The CDR3 loop reads CASSLGLIGDETQYF. Here the CDR3 DNA reads TGCGCCAGCAGCTTGGGGTTAATAGGAGACGAGACCCAGTACTTC.

This clone was seen a single time. V and J are TRBV5-1 and TRBJ2-3; 8 bases match TRBD1. The CDR3 runs 16 residues. The ends lost 0 bases at V and 0 bases at J; junction bases unmatched: 3. The germline V gene has CDR1 SGHRS and CDR2 YFSETQ. The CDR3 sequence: CASSLEGTGSTDTQYF. Written as DNA, the CDR3 is TGCGCCAGCAGCTTGGAGGGGACAGGAAGCACAGATACGCAGTATTTT.